This T cell receptor (beta chain) came from a study of T cell responses to AZD1222 COVID-19 vaccine. Germline CDR1 and CDR2: SGHKS and YYEKEE (reference sequence). CDR3 length equals 16 residues. V was pared by 0 bases and J by 3 bases, with 7 bases of the junction left unmatched. Using immunoSEQ multiplex PCR, the repertoire was profiled, and TCRdb retains in-frame clones only, with some absent. The sample lists approximately 77,000 clones; approximately 92% were seen once. This clone has a handful of counts. This TCR was sampled from an adult who received the AZD1222 COVID-19 vaccine. The V call is TRBV5-5, the J call TRBJ1-2; 8 bases map to TRBD1. This specimen consisted of peripheral blood, obtained 28 days after the second AZD1222 dose. CDR3 bases: TGTGCCAGCAGCTTGGGGGGGACAGGACCTTACTATGGCTACACCTTC. Protein: CASSLGGTGPYYGYTF.